Listed below are T cell receptor beta chains from one sample, sequenced in a study of T cell responses to AZD1222 COVID-19 vaccine. Libraries were prepared by immunoSEQ multiplex PCR; TCRdb keeps only in-frame clonotypes and omits some of them. The sample records 120,000 or so clones, about four fifths being singletons. The source was peripheral blood, collected on day 0 of AZD1222 vaccination. The source of these receptors is an adult in good health. Both conserved end residues are part of each CDR3. D genes are given only for firm matches. Some rows mark clone size as missing; the rest say once, few, many or name a class of expanded clone.

>TRBV11-2|TRBJ2-7|TRBD2|once
CASSLEGPSSGPYGEQYF
TGTGCCAGCAGCTTAGAGGGCCCCTCTAGCGGCCCTTACGGGGAGCAGTACTTC
>TRBV6-5|TRBJ1-1|.|.
CASSYSWQMNTEAFF
TGTGCCAGCAGTTACTCTTGGCAGATGAACACTGAAGCTTTCTTT
>TRBV5-4|TRBJ2-7|TRBD2|.
CATLTPSGYEQYF
TGTGCCACCCTAACCCCTAGCGGTTACGAGCAGTACTTC
>TRBV7-2|TRBJ1-2|.|.
CASSLEPGTGGYTF
TGTGCCAGCAGCTTAGAACCAGGGACGGGCGGCTACACCTTC
>TRBV11-2|TRBJ2-3|TRBD2|.
CASSLGSLAGGPSDTQYF
TGTGCCAGCAGCTTAGGAAGCCTAGCGGGAGGGCCATCCGATACGCAGTATTTT
>TRBV2|TRBJ1-2|.|.
CASSRQNLYGYTF
TGTGCCAGCAGTCGACAGAACCTTTATGGCTACACCTTC
>TRBV6-1|TRBJ1-1|.|.
CASSEAGPPLSTEAFF
TGTGCCAGCAGTGAAGCGGGACCTCCGTTGAGCACTGAAGCTTTCTTT
>TRBV7-9|TRBJ1-6|TRBD1|.
CASSGDRGASPLHF
TGTGCCAGCAGCGGGGACAGGGGGGCTTCACCCCTCCACTTT
>TRBV7-2|TRBJ2-1|.|.
CASSSTRVHEQFF
TGTGCCAGCAGCTCGACCAGGGTCCATGAGCAGTTCTTC
>TRBV5-1|TRBJ2-1|.|.
CASSLQGTGYNEQFF
TGCGCCAGCAGCTTGCAGGGGACTGGATACAATGAGCAGTTCTTC
>TRBV7-9|TRBJ1-2|TRBD1|once
CASSQDRVGGYTF
TGTGCCAGCAGCCAGGACAGGGTAGGAGGCTACACCTTC
>TRBV3-1/TRBV3-2|TRBJ1-2|.|.
CASSQDSQGRVYRGYTF
TGTGCCAGCAGCCAAGATTCCCAGGGTCGGGTCTATCGTGGCTACACCTTC
>TRBV5-1|TRBJ1-5|TRBD1|.
CASSEDRGDQPQHF
TGCGCCAGCAGCGAAGACAGGGGCGATCAGCCCCAGCATTTT
>TRBV19|TRBJ2-7|TRBD1|.
CASSPTDRGNQNEQYF
TGTGCCAGTAGTCCAACGGACAGGGGAAATCAGAACGAGCAGTACTTC
>TRBV5-4|TRBJ2-3|.|.
CASNPGGGSGTDTQYF
TGTGCCAGCAACCCTGGGGGAGGAAGCGGAACAGATACGCAGTATTTT
>TRBV5-1|TRBJ2-1|TRBD2|.
CASSSSGSYNEQFF
TGCGCCAGCAGCTCTAGCGGGTCCTACAATGAGCAGTTCTTC
>TRBV12-3/TRBV12-4|TRBJ1-2|TRBD1|.
CASSLGTGGGYTF
TGTGCCAGCAGTTTAGGGACAGGGGGCGGCTACACCTTC
>TRBV19|TRBJ2-3|.|.
CASRRGPLGDTQYF
TGTGCCAGCCGCCGGGGCCCCCTGGGCGATACGCAGTATTTT
>TRBV6-2/TRBV6-3|TRBJ2-7|TRBD1|.
CASSYSRDRVSYEQYF
TGTGCCAGCAGTTACTCGAGGGACAGGGTTTCTTACGAGCAGTACTTC
>TRBV6-5|TRBJ2-2|TRBD2|.
CASSPRTSRTGELFF
TGTGCCAGCAGTCCGAGGACTAGCCGCACCGGGGAGCTGTTTTTT
>TRBV19|TRBJ1-5|.|.
CASMGTLDQPQHF
TGTGCCAGTATGGGGACCCTAGATCAGCCCCAGCATTTT
>TRBV6-5|TRBJ1-5|.|few
CASSYSRAEPQHF
TGTGCCAGCAGTTACTCGAGAGCCGAGCCCCAGCATTTT
>TRBV3-1/TRBV3-2|TRBJ1-2|.|.
CASSQDQGYGYTF
TGTGCCAGCAGCCAAGATCAGGGCTATGGCTACACCTTC
>TRBV7-6|TRBJ1-3|.|few
CASSLSSFSGNTIYF
TGTGCCAGCAGCTTGTCGTCTTTCTCTGGAAACACCATATATTTT
>TRBV7-9|TRBJ1-5|.|.
CASSLGQAQPQHF
TGTGCCAGCAGCTTAGGGCAGGCCCAGCCCCAGCATTTT
>TRBV6-5|TRBJ1-5|.|.
CASSRRTGRGSTQHF
TGTGCCAGCAGCCGTAGGACGGGACGGGGGTCGACCCAGCATTTT
>TRBV7-9|TRBJ1-1|TRBD1|once
CASTTWTGGPMNTEAFF
TGTGCCAGCACCACCTGGACAGGGGGCCCCATGAACACTGAAGCTTTCTTT
>TRBV28|TRBJ2-1|.|.
CASSFGGRVNEQFF
TGTGCCAGCAGTTTCGGGGGGCGAGTTAATGAGCAGTTCTTC
>TRBV7-9|TRBJ1-5|.|.
CASSLTTANQPQHF
TGTGCCAGCAGCTTAACGACAGCTAATCAGCCCCAGCATTTT
>TRBV9|TRBJ2-1|TRBD1|.
CASSARIAGQGYNEQFF
TGTGCCAGCAGCGCCCGTATAGCCGGACAGGGGTACAATGAGCAGTTCTTC
>TRBV10-3|TRBJ2-3|.|.
CAISEHDDTQYF
TGTGCCATCAGTGAACACGACGATACGCAGTATTTT
>TRBV18|TRBJ1-5|.|.
CASSQGNQPQHF
TGTGCCAGCTCCCAGGGGAATCAGCCCCAGCATTTT
>TRBV6-2/TRBV6-3|TRBJ1-1|.|.
CASSYVSEAFF
TGTGCCAGCAGTTACGTGTCTGAAGCTTTCTTT
>TRBV4-3|TRBJ1-4|.|.
CASSHSADNEKLFF
TGCGCCAGCAGCCACTCAGCGGATAATGAAAAACTGTTTTTT
>TRBV11-3|TRBJ2-1|TRBD1|.
CASSLIPGQSSYNEQFF
TGTGCCAGCAGCTTAATTCCGGGACAGAGCTCCTACAATGAGCAGTTCTTC
>TRBV6-5|TRBJ2-7|TRBD2|.
CASSSGLAGAYEQYF
TGTGCCAGCAGTTCGGGACTAGCGGGAGCCTACGAGCAGTACTTC
>TRBV28|TRBJ2-3|.|.
CASTGTDTQYF
TGTGCCAGTACAGGCACAGATACGCAGTATTTT
>TRBV28|TRBJ2-3|.|.
CASSPGTSGTDTQYF
TGTGCCAGCAGTCCCGGTACAAGTGGCACAGATACGCAGTATTTT
>TRBV7-2|TRBJ2-7|.|.
CASSPEGTSGVEQYF
TGTGCCAGCAGCCCCGAGGGGACTTCAGGGGTCGAGCAGTACTTC
>TRBV29-1|TRBJ1-1|.|few
CSVALGEASEAFF
TGCAGCGTTGCTCTGGGGGAAGCCTCTGAAGCTTTCTTT
>TRBV7-8|TRBJ1-5|.|.
CASSLDPLTYSNQPQHF
TGTGCCAGCAGCTTAGATCCCCTGACCTATAGCAATCAGCCCCAGCATTTT
>TRBV28|TRBJ1-4|.|few
CASIRQVATNEKLFF
TGTGCCAGCATTAGACAGGTTGCAACTAATGAAAAACTGTTTTTT
>TRBV7-2|TRBJ1-6|.|.
CASSYPGGDSPLHF
TGTGCCAGCAGCTACCCAGGAGGGGATTCACCCCTCCACTTT
>TRBV7-9|TRBJ1-1|.|.
CASSTDPIGGEAFF
TGTGCCAGCAGCACCGACCCGATCGGGGGTGAAGCTTTCTTT
>TRBV5-3|TRBJ2-3|.|.
CARSLEGGPGDTQYF
TGTGCCAGAAGCTTGGAGGGCGGGCCGGGAGATACGCAGTATTTT